The 13 T cell receptor beta chains presented below share a single source sample, sequenced in a study of T cells after yellow fever vaccination. Each CDR3 protein is one row after TCRdb ran MiXCR on the 5' RACE reads. The sample shows over 250,000 distinct CDR3 sequences, approximately 4% of them seen only once. Sequenced here: PBMCs, sampled 5 days after the yellow fever booster vaccination. The receptor source for this set is a young man who received the YFV17D yellow fever vaccine.

This clonotype was observed a handful of times. V and J are TRBV9 and TRBJ1-1; D is undetermined. The CDR3 spans 14 residues. With 3 bases removed from V and 3 bases from J, the gap between germline ends came to 12 bases. The germline gives CDR1 SGDLS, CDR2 YYNGEE. CDR3 sequence reads: CASSGRDSYTEAFF. In DNA, the CDR3 is TGTGCCAGCAGCGGTAGGGATAGTTACACTGAAGCTTTCTTT.

This clonotype was detected a few times. The chain recombines TRBV7-2 with TRBJ2-5; 8 bases align to TRBD2. Germline lookup yields CDR1 SGHTA and CDR2 FQGNSA. The CDR3 spans 14 residues. Germline trimming cut 5 bases from V and 5 bases from J; bases unmatched to any gene: 7. CDR3 DNA: TGTGCCAGCAGCCACCCCGGCGGGGGGGAGACCCAGTACTTC. Protein: CASSHPGGGETQYF.

Points on this clonotype: A much larger clone is a single base away; this may be a read error. V gene TRBV29-1 combines with J gene TRBJ2-2; 7 bases line up with TRBD1. Germline lookup yields CDR1 SQVTM and CDR2 ANQGSEA. The ends lost 6 bases at V and 0 bases at J; junction bases unmatched: 1. This CDR3 region has 13 residues. The CDR3 DNA reads as TGCAGCGTGGGACAGCCGAACACCGGGGAGCTGTTTTTT. This translates into CSVGQPNTGELFF.

This clonotype came up many times. V is TRBV7-2 and J is TRBJ2-2; D may be TRBD2 (6 bases). Germline V gene data show CDR1 as SGHTA and CDR2 as FQGNSA. The V end lost 5 bases, the J end lost 6 bases, and 7 bases lay between the germline ends. The CDR3 contains 12 residues. This CDR3 is CASSAGPGELFF. The CDR3, as DNA: TGTGCCAGCAGCGCGGGGCCCGGGGAGCTGTTTTTT.

The gene calls are TRBV5-1 and TRBJ2-5; 8 bases align to TRBD1. Germline CDR1 reads SGHRS; CDR2 reads YFSETQ. With V trimmed by 4 bases and J by 5 bases, 13 bases remained unmatched. This CDR3 contains 16 residues. The CDR3 DNA sequence: TGCGCCAGCAGCACCCGACAGGGGACCAACTGGGAGACCCAGTACTTC. Protein: CASSTRQGTNWETQYF.

This sequence joins TRBV6-2 or TRBV6-3 and TRBJ2-7; 8 nucleotides match TRBD1. This CDR3 is built from 14 residues. Germline trimming cut 2 bases from V and 3 bases from J; bases unmatched to any gene: 3. Per germline, CDR1 MNHEY and CDR2 SVGEGT. In DNA, the CDR3 is TGTGCCAGCAGTTACGGAGGGACAGGCTACGAGCAGTACGTC. Translation: CASSYGGTGYEQYV.

This clonotype has just a few counts. The rearrangement uses TRBV6-5 and TRBJ2-1; 10 bases are a match to TRBD2. J gave up 6 bases and V 5 bases, and 7 bases lay outside the gene matches. In germline, CDR1 is MNHEY, CDR2 SVGAGI. The CDR3 spans 15 residues. CDR3 sequence (DNA): TGTGCCAGCAGTACCGGTATAGCGGGGGGCAATGAGCAGTTCTTC. It encodes CASSTGIAGGNEQFF.

In nucleotides, the CDR3 is TGTGCCAGCAGTTCACTACAGGGTACCACAGATACGCAGTATTTT. As protein: CASSSLQGTTDTQYF. The chain employs TRBV28 and TRBJ2-3; D possibly corresponds to TRBD1 (6 bases). Germline CDR1 reads MDHEN; CDR2 reads SYDVKM. This CDR3 contains 15 residues. V gave up 4 bases and J gave up 2 bases, with 13 bases separating them.

This clonotype occurred many times. The chain links TRBV12-3 or TRBV12-4 to TRBJ1-2; D call uncertain. This CDR3 is built from 13 residues. V dropped 2 bases and J dropped 3 bases, with 7 bases sitting between them. CDR3 nucleotide sequence: TGTGCCAGCAGTTTAACCGGTCACTATGGCTACACCTTC. This gives the protein CASSLTGHYGYTF.

This clonotype occurred a few times. This chain links TRBV5-1 with TRBJ2-1; TRBD2 aligns across 8 bases. In germline, CDR1 is SGHRS, CDR2 YFSETQ. The CDR3 is 15 residues long. V shed 1 base and J 12 bases; nucleotides not matched to a gene: 12. The CDR3 sequence is CASSLNGGAGSAQFF. The CDR3 DNA reads as TGCGCCAGCAGCTTGAACGGGGGGGCCGGTAGTGCGCAGTTCTTC.

The V gene is TRBV2, the J gene TRBJ1-2; perhaps TRBD1 as D (6 bases). V lost 8 bases and J 8 bases, leaving 18 bases between the germline ends. The germline gives CDR1 SNHLY, CDR2 FYNNEI. CDR3 length equals 13 residues. The DNA for the CDR3 is TGTGCCAGCGACTACAGGGAATCGAGCGGCTACACCTTC. Its protein product is CASDYRESSGYTF.

The rearrangement uses TRBV12-2 and TRBJ2-2. TRBV12-2 counts as a pseudogene. The CDR3 length is 12 residues. CDR3: CASRLYTGELFF. Here the CDR3 DNA reads TGTGCAAGTCGCTTATACACCGGGGAGCTGTTTTTT.

This clonotype has just a few counts. V is TRBV3-1 and J is TRBJ2-5, with 7 bases that match TRBD2. With 5 bases clipped from V and 5 bases from J, the junction kept 5 bases outside the gene matches. The germline gives CDR1 LGHDT, CDR2 YNNKEL (reference sequence). CDR3 length equals 13 residues. The CDR3 nucleotides read TGTGCCAGCAGCGCGACTAGCCGGGAGACCCAGTACTTC. Translated, it gives CASSATSRETQYF.